This TCR beta chain was profiled in a study of early T cells in non-severe SARS-CoV-2 infection. The wider study: The input, bulk RNA from unsorted whole blood, was sequenced, and chains were unpaired. Study-wide results and limits: VDJdb matching skewed toward anti-spike CD8 responses, missing private and CD4 specificities.

V dropped 2 bases and J dropped 5; count of bases not matched to a gene: 4. CDR1 and CDR2 (germline): MNHNY, SVGAGI (reference sequence). The CDR3 sequence is 14 residues long. The TCR library protocol attached unique molecular identifiers to the individual cDNA molecules. MiXCR, run by TCRdb on the 5' RACE reads, gives a single entry per CDR3 protein. The data contain tens of thousands of distinct CDR3 sequences, 13% of them seen just once; the ten biggest clones take up about 8.3%. For this clonotype: What it binds is unknown.

This chain joins TRBV6-6 and TRBJ2-7; 9 positions match TRBD1. Sequencing input: whole blood. The source is an adult who was a healthcare worker with PCR-confirmed SARS-CoV-2 infection or an uninfected control (not recorded which). The CDR3 spells CASSYGTGINEQYF. DNA for the CDR3: TGTGCCAGCAGTTACGGGACAGGGATCAACGAGCAGTACTTC.